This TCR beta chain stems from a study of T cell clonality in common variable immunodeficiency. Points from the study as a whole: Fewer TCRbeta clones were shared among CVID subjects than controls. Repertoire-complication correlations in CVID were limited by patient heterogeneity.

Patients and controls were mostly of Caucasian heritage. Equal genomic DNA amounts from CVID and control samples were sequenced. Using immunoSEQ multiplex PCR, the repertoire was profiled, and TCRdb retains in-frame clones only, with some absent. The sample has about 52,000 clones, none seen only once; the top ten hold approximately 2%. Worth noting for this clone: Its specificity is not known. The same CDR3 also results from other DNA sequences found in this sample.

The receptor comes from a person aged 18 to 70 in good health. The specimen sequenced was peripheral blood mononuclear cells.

Partial CDR3 DNA: TGTGCCAGCAGCTTCGGACGGGGGAGTGGAACA. Amino acids: CASSFGRGSGT. The full CDR3 reads CASSFGRGSGTIYF. The V gene is TRBV7-9, the J gene TRBJ1-3; possibly TRBD1 for D (5 bases). The CDR3 extends 3 residues past the end of the read, so its final part is completed from the germline J gene. Germline V CDR1 and CDR2: SEHNR, FQNEAQ (reference sequence). The CDR3 length is 14 residues.